The next 24 T cell receptor beta chains were all read from a single sample in a study of cytomegalovirus exposure and HLA in healthy donors. PCR used 60 Vbeta primers and 13 Jbeta primers. Profiled with immunoSEQ multiplex PCR; TCRdb holds only in-frame clones, not every one. The repertoire has approximately 110,000 clones, over 60% of them found once; the top ten carry more than 4.5%. What was sequenced was PBMCs. These receptors all come from a female donor in good health and CMV-seropositive.

This clone was seen a few times. The CDR3 loop is CASSEGGTGGHEQYF. Here the CDR3 DNA reads TGCGCCAGCAGTGAGGGGGGGACAGGGGGCCACGAGCAGTACTTC. The chain couples TRBV10-1 to TRBJ2-7, with 12 bases aligning to TRBD1. The germline V gene has CDR1 WNHNN and CDR2 SYGVQD (reference sequence). The CDR3 spans 15 residues. The V segment lost 2 bases and the J segment 5 bases; nucleotides outside the gene matches: 4.

The chain combines TRBV4-1 with TRBJ2-5; 13 positions agree with TRBD2. V gave up 1 base and J gave up 5 bases; unmatched junction bases: 4. Germline CDR1 is MGHRA and CDR2 is YSYEKL. This CDR3 has 16 residues. CDR3 DNA: TGCGCCAGCAGCCAAGGGACTAGCGGGGGATTTGAGACCCAGTACTTC. Translating it yields CASSQGTSGGFETQYF.

The rearrangement uses TRBV9 and TRBJ2-1, with 14 bases identical to TRBD2. Unmatched junction bases numbered 3, after V lost 3 bases and J lost 4 bases. Germline V gene sequence: CDR1 SGDLS, CDR2 YYNGEE. The CDR3 spans 16 residues. The CDR3 protein is CASSGGTSGGYNEQFF. CDR3 sequence (DNA): TGTGCCAGCAGCGGGGGGACTAGCGGGGGATACAATGAGCAGTTCTTC.

The gene calls are TRBV19 and TRBJ1-6, with D possibly matching TRBD1 (5 bases). The CDR3 loop spans 13 amino acids. V was shortened by 4 bases and J by 4 bases, with 5 bases between the two germline ends. Germline values: CDR1 LNHDA, CDR2 SQIVND (reference sequence). The CDR3 loop is CASSTGYNSPLHF. The CDR3 nucleotides are TGTGCCAGTAGTACAGGGTATAATTCACCCCTCCACTTT.

The rearrangement links TRBV18 to TRBJ2-5, with TRBD1 as a possible D gene (6 bases). Trimming cost V 3 bases and J 7 bases, with 24 bases left between them. The germline V gene has CDR1 KGHSH and CDR2 LQKENI. This CDR3 spans 17 amino acids. The CDR3 DNA is TGTGCCAGCTCACCGTTCCCAGACAGGATGGTGACGCGGACCCAGTACTTC. This sequence encodes CASSPFPDRMVTRTQYF.

The chain is built from TRBV6-8 and TRBJ2-7; no firm D call. Deletions cut 5 bases from V and 2 bases from J, with 19 bases between. Germline V gene sequence: CDR1 MNHGY, CDR2 SAAAGT. The CDR3 consists of 16 residues. The CDR3 DNA follows: TGTGCCAGCAGTCCCTTTATTCATCGGAGTCCCTACGAGCAGTACTTC. Its protein is CASSPFIHRSPYEQYF.

The chain links TRBV7-2 to TRBJ2-2, with TRBD1 matching over 7 bases. In germline, CDR1 is SGHTA, CDR2 FQGNSA. The trim removed 5 bases at V and 0 bases at J, leaving 6 bases unmatched. This CDR3 spans 16 amino acids. The CDR3 loop reads CASSAHRGSNTGELFF. The CDR3, as DNA: TGTGCCAGCAGCGCCCACAGGGGCTCGAACACCGGGGAGCTGTTTTTT.

There are a few counts of this clone. This chain uses TRBV11-2 with TRBJ1-2; weak D call: TRBD1 (5 bases). V was shortened by 1 base and J by 4 bases, with 10 bases between the two germline ends. This CDR3 is 14 amino acids long. Germline CDR1 and CDR2: SGHAT and FQNNGV. The CDR3 nucleotides read TGTGCCAGCAGCTTAGGGTCGGGGGTCTATGGCTACACCTTC. As protein: CASSLGSGVYGYTF.

As DNA, the CDR3 is TGTGCCTGGGCTGGGGCAGACTATGGCTACACCTTC. It yields the protein CAWAGADYGYTF. The chain links TRBV30 to TRBJ1-2; the D gene is possibly TRBD1 (5 bases). The V end lost 5 bases, the J end lost 3 bases, and 10 bases lay between the germline ends. The CDR3 consists of 12 residues. Per the germline V gene, CDR1 is GTSNPN and CDR2 is SVGIG (reference sequence).

The V and J genes are TRBV13 and TRBJ2-3, with 7 bases aligning to TRBD2. This CDR3 is built from 16 residues. The V and J ends lost 5 bases and 4 bases, in that order; junction bases with no gene match: 12. CDR1 PRHDT and CDR2 FYEKMQ come from the germline V gene (reference sequence). The DNA for the CDR3 is TGTGCCAGCAGCACGGTGGGGGGGATGGGGGCAGATACGCAGTATTTT. This translates into CASSTVGGMGADTQYF.

The sample holds a few counts of this clone. This chain uses TRBV9 with TRBJ2-7; TRBD2 is a possible D gene (6 bases). Per germline, CDR1 SGDLS and CDR2 YYNGEE. The CDR3 covers 13 residues. V was shortened by 0 bases and J by 9 bases, with 13 bases between the two germline ends. The CDR3 protein is CASSVGGDLGQYF. The CDR3 DNA sequence: TGTGCCAGCAGCGTAGGGGGGGACCTGGGGCAGTACTTC. The full variable domain, its missing parts supplied by reference TRBV9 and TRBJ2-7, is DSGVTQTPKHLITATGQRVTLRCSPRSGDLSVYWYQQSLDQGLQFLIQYYNGEERAKGNILERFSAQQFPDLHSELNLSSLELGDSALYFCASSVGGDLGQYFGPGTRLTVT.

The V and J genes are TRBV5-5 and TRBJ1-4; 7 bases align to TRBD1. The CDR3 covers 14 residues. V lost 1 base and J lost 6; bases outside the gene matches: 3. CDR1 is SGHKS and CDR2 is YYEKEE in the germline V gene (reference sequence). CDR3 in DNA: TGTGCCAGCAGCTTGTACAGGGGCGATGAAAAACTGTTTTTT. Residues: CASSLYRGDEKLFF. The variable domain in full, completed from reference TRBV5-5 and TRBJ1-4, reads DAGVTQSPTHLIKTRGQQVTLRCSPISGHKSVSWYQQVLGQGPQFIFQYYEKEERGRGNFPDRFSARQFPNYSSELNVNALLLGDSALYLCASSLYRGDEKLFFGSGTQLSVL.

The rearrangement joins TRBV18 to TRBJ2-5, with 7 bases matching TRBD2. With the DNA end fitting TRBJ2-7 better, the J assignment may be wrong. The germline V gene has CDR1 KGHSH and CDR2 LQKENI. This CDR3 is built from 12 residues. The CDR3 loop is CASSPGGGEQYF. CDR3 DNA sequence: TGTGCCAGCTCACCAGGGGGGGGCGAGCAGTACTTC.

This clone was counted between two and nine times. This chain joins TRBV19 and TRBJ2-3, with 13 bases fitting TRBD2. CDR1 LNHDA and CDR2 SQIVND come from the germline V gene (reference sequence). This CDR3 is 16 amino acids long. V was pared by 6 bases and J by 3 bases, with 6 bases of the junction left unmatched. The chain's CDR3 is CASRRTSGRSTDTQYF. The DNA for the CDR3 is TGTGCCAGTAGAAGGACTAGCGGGAGATCGACAGATACGCAGTATTTT.

The chain couples TRBV5-6 to TRBJ2-7, with D tentatively TRBD2 (6 bases). CDR1 is SGHDT, CDR2 YYEEEE, per germline. The V end was cut by 3 bases, the J end by 0 bases, with 16 bases between. The CDR3 spans 16 residues. CDR3 amino acids: CASSYRPPSVSYEQYF. In DNA, the CDR3 is TGTGCCAGCAGCTACCGTCCCCCTAGCGTCTCCTACGAGCAGTACTTC.

The chain is built from TRBV4-3 and TRBJ1-5, with D unclear. This CDR3 has 19 amino acids. Looked up from germline, CDR1 is LGHNA and CDR2 is YSLEER. Trimming left V 0 bases short and J 3 bases short, with 21 bases between. CDR3 sequence: CASSQDRGGDTLPNQPQHF. The CDR3 nucleotides read TGCGCCAGCAGCCAAGATCGCGGCGGGGATACCCTTCCCAATCAGCCCCAGCATTTT.

The rearrangement joins TRBV5-1 to TRBJ2-3; D perhaps matches TRBD1 (5 bases). Trimming took off 7 bases at V and 3 bases at J, with 18 bases between the two ends. Germline V gene lookup returns CDR1 SGHRS and CDR2 YFSETQ. The CDR3 sequence is 15 residues long. The chain's CDR3 is CASCQGVGRTDTQYF. As DNA, the CDR3 is TGCGCCAGCTGCCAAGGGGTCGGAAGAACAGATACGCAGTATTTT.

The genes are TRBV9 and TRBJ1-2, with 8 bases identical to TRBD1. Germline CDR1 reads SGDLS; CDR2 reads YYNGEE. The CDR3 runs to 14 residues. V lost 4 bases, J lost 4 bases, and 6 bases stayed unmatched. CDR3 nucleotides: TGTGCCAGCAGCCTCTCCGGGACAGGCTATGGCTACACCTTC. Residues: CASSLSGTGYGYTF. The entire variable domain, with the rest obtained from reference TRBV9 and TRBJ1-2, is as follows: DSGVTQTPKHLITATGQRVTLRCSPRSGDLSVYWYQQSLDQGLQFLIQYYNGEERAKGNILERFSAQQFPDLHSELNLSSLELGDSALYFCASSLSGTGYGYTFGSGTRLTVV.

The chain couples TRBV5-1 to TRBJ2-3, with 11 positions matching TRBD2. Germline values: CDR1 SGHRS, CDR2 YFSETQ. This CDR3 contains 16 residues. J gave up 3 bases and V 5 bases, and 8 bases lay outside the gene matches. Here the CDR3 reads CASRASGGPMTDTQYF. In nucleotides, the CDR3 is TGCGCCAGCAGGGCTAGCGGGGGGCCAATGACAGATACGCAGTATTTT.

V gene TRBV5-1 combines with J gene TRBJ2-7; the D is unclear. V was cut by 4 bases and J by 3 bases, with 11 bases left in between. Germline V lookup: CDR1 SGHRS, CDR2 YFSETQ. The CDR3 has 13 amino acids. The CDR3 reads CASSTDADYEQYF. CDR3 in DNA: TGCGCCAGCAGCACTGACGCGGACTACGAGCAGTACTTC.

Only one count was recorded for this clone. The chain couples TRBV11-1 to TRBJ2-1; perhaps TRBD2 as D (5 bases). Trimming shortened V by 4 bases and J by 9 bases, and 10 bases separated the two germline ends. Looked up from germline, CDR1 is SGHAT and CDR2 is FQDESV (reference sequence). This CDR3 comprises 12 residues. CDR3 loop: CASSYLRGEQFF. CDR3 sequence (DNA): TGTGCCAGCAGCTATCTTCGGGGTGAGCAGTTCTTC.

This chain joins TRBV5-1 and TRBJ1-2; D remains unclear. Germline values: CDR1 SGHRS, CDR2 YFSETQ. The CDR3 runs to 14 residues. The V and J ends lost 0 bases and 3 bases respectively, with 9 bases between them. CDR3 coding DNA: TGCGCCAGCAGCTTGGGGGTCGGGGACTATGGCTACACCTTC. It yields the protein CASSLGVGDYGYTF.

V gene TRBV30 combines with J gene TRBJ1-1; no definite D call. Germline assignment: CDR1 GTSNPN and CDR2 SVGIG (reference sequence). The V end was cut by 1 base, the J end by 11 bases, with 11 bases between. This CDR3 spans 11 amino acids. The CDR3 sequence: CAWSGSSAAFF. The CDR3 nucleotides read TGTGCCTGGAGTGGTTCTAGCGCGGCTTTCTTT.

In this sample, this clone turned up a few times. The DNA of the CDR3 is TGTGCCAGCAGGCCGGGTTTCTCCTACGAGCAGTACTTC. Residues: CASRPGFSYEQYF. The V gene is TRBV5-8, the J gene TRBJ2-7; no firm D call. The V and J ends lost 5 bases and 0 bases respectively, with 9 bases between them. This CDR3 spans 13 amino acids. CDR1 is SGHTS and CDR2 is YDEGEE in the germline V gene.